The clone carrying this TCR beta chain was recorded once. The sample is drawn from a study of control samples from healthy donors and cancer patients. The CDR3 has 12 amino acids. In germline, CDR1 is MNHEY, CDR2 SVGEGT. The V gene lost 2 bases and the J gene lost 5 bases, with 6 bases spanning the gap. TCRdb's table, derived via immunoSEQ multiplex PCR, lists solely in-frame clones and lacks some. Among roughly 100,000 clones listed, approximately 90% were seen once. The sequencing sample was made of blood. This TCR came from a young woman in good health. The rearrangement links TRBV6-2 or TRBV6-3 to TRBJ1-1, with unresolved D. CDR3 nucleotide sequence: TGTGCCAGCAGTTACGACCCAACTGAAGCTTTCTTT. This gives the protein CASSYDPTEAFF.